This T cell receptor beta chain was documented in a study of T cell responses to AZD1222 COVID-19 vaccine. The wider study: The study pooled second doses at about 4 or about 12 weeks. Points from the study as a whole: Per reports, nearly half of all spike-specific TCRs target regions that are unmutated in variants. Spike-spanning, vaccine-associated CD4 TCRs were dominant at 160-218 and 743-854. The donor cohort was predominantly white British with a female majority, and clonal diversity may have been underestimated.

This clone came up once. Its antigen is unidentified. Germline-derived CDR1 and CDR2 are MDHEN and SYDVKM. The CDR3 spans 17 residues. The V end lost 6 bases, the J end lost 0 bases, and 15 bases lay between the germline ends. The repertoire was sequenced with immunoSEQ multiplex PCR; TCRdb's copy has only in-frame clones and lacks some. This table has some 140,000 clones, approximately 90% appearing once. The origin of this receptor is an adult in good health. This material consisted of peripheral blood, taken on day 0 of AZD1222 vaccination. The gene calls are TRBV28 and TRBJ1-6; D is ambiguous. The CDR3 DNA is TGTGCCAGCAGACATGGCGCAATGGACTCCTATAATTCACCCCTCCACTTT. Translated, it gives CASRHGAMDSYNSPLHF.